The source of this T cell receptor (beta chain) is a study of graft-versus-host responses after intestinal transplantation. Turning to the study itself: Every transplant recipient was induced with anti-thymocyte globulin, then maintained on tacrolimus and steroids for about 3 years.

Measured with immunoSEQ multiplex PCR; TCRdb has only the in-frame clones, and not every one. Of approximately 94,000 clones listed, roughly 84% were seen once; the top ten hold around 0.86%. Study observations and caveats: GvH clones were identified in recipient marrow, with some first appearing in ileum or blood. Where graft-donor T cell macrochimerism was present, patients had high graft-versus-host to host-versus-graft clonal ratios in allografts.

Germline CDR1 reads SQVTM; CDR2 reads ANQGSEA. The CDR3 sequence is 12 residues long. V gave up 5 bases and J gave up 6 bases, with 13 bases separating them. Worth noting for this clone: Its antigen is as yet unknown.

Sequenced material: unstimulated CD4+ T cells sorted from spleen or lymph node cells, taken before transplant. The chain has TRBV29-1 and TRBJ1-1; D gene uncertain. This TCR was sampled from a human donor who was the organ donor for an intestinal transplant. The CDR3 is CSVYDGVAEAFF. CDR3 nucleotides: TGCAGCGTTTACGATGGGGTCGCTGAAGCTTTCTTT.